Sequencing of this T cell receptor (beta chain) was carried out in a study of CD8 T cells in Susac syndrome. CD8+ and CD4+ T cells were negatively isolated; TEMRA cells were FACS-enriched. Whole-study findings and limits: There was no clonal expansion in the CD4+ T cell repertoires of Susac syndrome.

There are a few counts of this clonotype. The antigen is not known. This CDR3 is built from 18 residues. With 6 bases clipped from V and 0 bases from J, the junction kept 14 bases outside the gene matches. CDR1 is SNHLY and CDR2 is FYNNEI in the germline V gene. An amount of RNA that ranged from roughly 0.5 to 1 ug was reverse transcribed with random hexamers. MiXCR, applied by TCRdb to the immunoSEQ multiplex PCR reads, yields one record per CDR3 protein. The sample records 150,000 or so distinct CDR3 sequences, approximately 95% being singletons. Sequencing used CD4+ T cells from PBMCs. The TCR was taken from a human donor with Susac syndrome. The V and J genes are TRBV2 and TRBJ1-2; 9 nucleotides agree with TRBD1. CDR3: CASRANPGQGSANYGYTF. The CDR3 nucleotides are TGTGCCAGCAGGGCGAATCCGGGACAGGGAAGTGCTAACTATGGCTACACCTTC.